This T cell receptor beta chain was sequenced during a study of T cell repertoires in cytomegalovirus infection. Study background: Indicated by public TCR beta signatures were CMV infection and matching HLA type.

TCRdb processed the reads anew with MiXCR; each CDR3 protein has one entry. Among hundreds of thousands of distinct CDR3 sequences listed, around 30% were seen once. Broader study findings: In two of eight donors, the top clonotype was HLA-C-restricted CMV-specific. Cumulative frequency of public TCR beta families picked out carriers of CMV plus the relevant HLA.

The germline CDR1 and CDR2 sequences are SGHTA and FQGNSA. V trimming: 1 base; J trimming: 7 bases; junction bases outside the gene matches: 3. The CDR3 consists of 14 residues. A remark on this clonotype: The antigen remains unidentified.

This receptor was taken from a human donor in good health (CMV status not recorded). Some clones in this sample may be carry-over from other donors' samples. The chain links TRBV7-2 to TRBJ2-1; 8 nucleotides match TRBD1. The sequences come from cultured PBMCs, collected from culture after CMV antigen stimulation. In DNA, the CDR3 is TGTGCCAGCAGCTTAGACAGGGGGTTTAATGAGCAGTTCTTC. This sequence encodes CASSLDRGFNEQFF.